The clone carrying this T cell receptor beta chain was observed at least ten times. Its matching antigen is unknown. This CDR3 has 13 amino acids. Germline CDR1 reads SGHVS; CDR2 reads FNYEAQ. Deletions cut 1 base from V and 3 bases from J, with 7 bases between. The entry originates in a study of T-cell reconstitution after alpha-beta-depleted transplantation in children. Points from the study as a whole: Reportedly, only several hundred clones from non-depleted graft cells drove alpha-beta T-cell counts at about two months.

It was with unique molecular identifiers that the TCRbeta library was prepared. TCRdb used MiXCR to reprocess the PCR reads, holding one entry per CDR3 protein. The table has fewer than 550,000 distinct CDR3 sequences, over 9.5% seen once. The chain is built from TRBV7-6 and TRBJ2-7; no clear D. Sequenced here: PBMCs, sampled before TCRalphabeta/CD19-depleted stem cell transplant. This receptor was taken from a child younger than 10 with inherited bone marrow failure, due to receive a stem cell transplant. CDR3 loop: CASSLGADYEQYF. Here the CDR3 DNA reads TGTGCCAGCAGCTTAGGGGCGGACTACGAGCAGTACTTC. Variable domain in full (rest from reference TRBV7-6 and TRBJ2-7): GAGVSQSPRYKVTKRGQDVALRCDPISGHVSLYWYRQALGQGPEFLTYFNYEAQQDKSGLPNDRFSAERPEGSISTLTIQRTEQRDSAMYRCASSLGADYEQYFGPGTRLTVT.